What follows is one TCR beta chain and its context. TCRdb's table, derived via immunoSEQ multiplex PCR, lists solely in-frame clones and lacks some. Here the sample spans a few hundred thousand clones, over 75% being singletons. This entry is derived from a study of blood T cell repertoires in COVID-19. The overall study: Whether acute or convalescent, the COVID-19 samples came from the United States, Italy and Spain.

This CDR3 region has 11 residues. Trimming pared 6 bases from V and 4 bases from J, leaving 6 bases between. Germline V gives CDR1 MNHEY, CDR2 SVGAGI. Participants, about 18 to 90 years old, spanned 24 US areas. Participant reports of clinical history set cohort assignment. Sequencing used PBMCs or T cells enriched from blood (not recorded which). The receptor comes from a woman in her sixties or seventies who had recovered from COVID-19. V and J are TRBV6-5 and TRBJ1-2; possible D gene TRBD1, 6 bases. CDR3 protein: CASRDSYGYTF. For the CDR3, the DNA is TGTGCCAGCAGGGACAGCTATGGCTACACCTTC.